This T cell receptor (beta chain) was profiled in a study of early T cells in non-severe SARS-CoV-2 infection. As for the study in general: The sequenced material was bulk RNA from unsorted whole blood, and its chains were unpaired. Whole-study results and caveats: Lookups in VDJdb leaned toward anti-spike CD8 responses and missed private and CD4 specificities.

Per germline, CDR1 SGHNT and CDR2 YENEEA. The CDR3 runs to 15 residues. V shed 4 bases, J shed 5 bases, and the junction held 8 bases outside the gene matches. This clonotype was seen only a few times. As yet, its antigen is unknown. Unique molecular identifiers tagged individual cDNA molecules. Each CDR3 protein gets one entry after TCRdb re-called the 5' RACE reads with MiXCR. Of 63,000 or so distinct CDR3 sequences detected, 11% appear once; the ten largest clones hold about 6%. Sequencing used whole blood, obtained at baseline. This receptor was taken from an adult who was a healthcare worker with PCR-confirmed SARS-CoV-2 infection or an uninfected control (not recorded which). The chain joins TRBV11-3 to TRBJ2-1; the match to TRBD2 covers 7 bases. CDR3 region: CASSSILAGHNEQFF. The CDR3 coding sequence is TGTGCCAGCAGCTCGATCTTAGCGGGCCACAATGAGCAGTTCTTC.